The rows below give T cell receptor beta chains drawn from one sample of a study of blood T cell repertoires in COVID-19. The method was immunoSEQ multiplex PCR; TCRdb's version includes in-frame clones alone and lacks a portion of them. Counted here are fewer than 150,000 clones, almost 80% occurring once; the ten biggest clones make up 9.5% to 12%. The sequencing input was peripheral blood. The receptors originated from a man in his sixties who had recovered from COVID-19. The CDR3 runs from the conserved cysteine through the conserved F or W.

CDR3 protein: CASSWALGMNTEAFF
V gene: TRBV5-1

CDR3 protein: CASSSTGGLAEAFF
V gene: TRBV5-1

CDR3 protein: CASSSGQGKRKLFF
V gene: TRBV11-1

CDR3 protein: CASRETGWSTDTQYF
V gene: TRBV25-1

CDR3 protein: CASSLTGRLISYEQYF
V gene: TRBV28

CDR3 protein: CASSMNRGHGYGYTF
V gene: TRBV19

CDR3 protein: CASRLAGGPEQYF
V gene: TRBV6-6

CDR3 protein: CASSIWTVNQPQHF
V gene: TRBV19

CDR3 protein: CASSVGAENEKLFF
V gene: TRBV9

CDR3 protein: CASSEFLAGNTGELFF
V gene: TRBV6-1

CDR3 protein: CASSLTGGISDTQYF
V gene: TRBV5-5